Below are 10 T cell receptor beta chains sequenced from a single sample in a study of cytomegalovirus exposure and HLA in healthy donors. PCR primers comprised 60 Vbeta and 13 Jbeta primers. Sequencing used immunoSEQ multiplex PCR; TCRdb keeps in-frame clones, though not all of them. The sample carries fewer than 150,000 clones, around 80% recorded once. Source material: PBMCs. Every receptor here comes from a man aged 45-65 years in good health and CMV-seronegative.

Note on this clone: One end of the junction is discordant with germline, which a read error may explain. CDR3: CASTLPAGNTDTQYF. The CDR3 DNA follows: TGCGCCAGCACCTTGCCAGCGGGGAACACAGATACGCAGTATTTT. The chain couples TRBV5-1 to TRBJ2-3; 7 bases map to TRBD2. The CDR3 length is 15 residues. From germline, CDR1 is SGHRS and CDR2 YFSETQ.

The chain links TRBV7-3 to TRBJ2-3; TRBD2 agrees at 12 bases. Looked up from germline, CDR1 is SGHTA and CDR2 is FQGTGA. The CDR3 spans 15 residues. The J segment lost 3 bases and the V segment lost 2 bases, leaving 0 bases of the junction unmatched. The CDR3 here is CASSLGTSGTDTQYF. The CDR3 nucleotides read TGTGCCAGCAGCTTAGGGACTAGCGGGACAGATACGCAGTATTTT.

The V gene is TRBV7-2, the J gene TRBJ2-7, with D possibly being TRBD1 (5 bases). The CDR3 contains 14 residues. V was pared by 3 bases and J by 1 base, with 10 bases between. CDR1 is SGHTA, CDR2 FQGNSA, per germline. The DNA for the CDR3 is TGTGCCAGCAGCTTGACAGTGACTTCCTACGAGCAGTACTTC. This encodes CASSLTVTSYEQYF. Filled out from reference TRBV7-2 and TRBJ2-7, the complete variable domain reads GAGVSQSPSNKVTEKGKDVELRCDPISGHTALYWYRQSLGQGLEFLIYFQGNSAPDKSGLPSDRFSAERTGGSVSTLTIQRTQQEDSAVYLCASSLTVTSYEQYFGPGTRLTVT.

The chain links TRBV6-1 to TRBJ1-5, with a tentative D call TRBD1 (5 bases). Trimming shortened V by 4 bases and J by 0 bases, and 10 bases separated the two germline ends. Germline assignment: CDR1 MNHNS and CDR2 SASEGT. CDR3 length equals 15 residues. CDR3 nucleotide sequence: TGTGCCAGCAGTGTAAGACAGCATAGCAATCAGCCCCAGCATTTT. Its protein is CASSVRQHSNQPQHF.

This clone came up once. The chain combines TRBV2 with TRBJ2-7; a possible D gene is TRBD1 (6 bases). The CDR3 totals 13 residues. Germline CDR1 reads SNHLY; CDR2 reads FYNNEI. V dropped 9 bases and J dropped 1 base, with 13 bases sitting between them. The DNA of the CDR3 is TGTGCCAGTATCCGGGACACATCCTACGAGCAGTACTTC. This gives the protein CASIRDTSYEQYF.

In the case of this clone: This CDR3 is also generated by other DNA sequences in the sample. The chain is built from TRBV6-1 and TRBJ2-3, with D tentatively TRBD2 (6 bases). The ends were cut back, 6 bases at V and 6 bases at J, with 13 bases in the middle. CDR1 and CDR2 from the germline V gene are MNHNS and SASEGT. The CDR3 consists of 13 residues. The CDR3 reads CASRGPGLDTQYF. The DNA for the CDR3 is TGTGCCAGCAGGGGGCCGGGACTTGATACGCAGTATTTT.

The chain recombines TRBV7-3 with TRBJ1-1; TRBD1 might be the D (6 bases). The CDR3 is made up of 15 amino acids. The V end lost 5 bases, the J end lost 1 base, and 14 bases lay between the germline ends. The germline V gene has CDR1 SGHTA and CDR2 FQGTGA. CDR3 in DNA: TGTGCCAGCAGCCTAGGGGGGGCTTCGAACACTGAAGCTTTCTTT. It specifies CASSLGGASNTEAFF.

The V gene is TRBV30, the J gene TRBJ2-5; 7 bases are a match to TRBD2. Trimming took 0 bases from V and 1 from J; bases not matched to a gene: 5. This CDR3 region has 15 residues. Germline CDR1 is GTSNPN and CDR2 is SVGIG (reference sequence). CDR3 nucleotide sequence: TGTGCCTGGAGTGTACTCGGCGGGGGCCAAGAGACCCAGTACTTC. Residues: CAWSVLGGGQETQYF.

In this sample, this clone turned up a few times. This chain links TRBV30 with TRBJ2-3; D unresolved. Deletions cut 3 bases from V and 6 bases from J, with 7 bases between. The germline gives CDR1 GTSNPN, CDR2 SVGIG (reference sequence). This CDR3 has 11 amino acids. CDR3 loop: CAWSPQDTQYF. CDR3 nucleotides: TGTGCCTGGAGCCCCCAGGATACGCAGTATTTT.

The rearrangement uses TRBV5-4 and TRBJ2-1, with D maybe TRBD2 (5 bases). V gave up 4 bases and J gave up 3 bases, with 14 bases separating them. The CDR3 covers 15 residues. The V gene's germline CDR1 is SGHNT and CDR2 YYREEE (reference sequence). This CDR3 reads CASSKPAGDYNEQFF. Written as DNA, the CDR3 is TGTGCCAGCAGCAAACCCGCCGGGGACTACAATGAGCAGTTCTTC.